The 29 T cell receptor beta chains given below trace back to one sample, sequenced in a study of blood T cell repertoires in COVID-19. The table came from immunoSEQ multiplex PCR; TCRdb's copy has only in-frame clones and leaves some out. The table has just over 250,000 clones, more than 75% seen once. What was sequenced was peripheral blood. These receptors originate from a man aged 40-50 years who had recovered from COVID-19.

V gene TRBV19 combines with J gene TRBJ2-7, with TRBD1 matching 7 bases. Germline V lookup: CDR1 LNHDA, CDR2 SQIVND (reference sequence). V lost 1 base and J lost 4; bases outside the gene matches: 7. The CDR3 extends over 15 amino acids. The CDR3 spells CASSIGTGTEYEQYF. DNA for the CDR3: TGTGCCAGTAGTATAGGGACCGGGACAGAGTACGAGCAGTACTTC.

This clone was found a few times. This rearrangement joins TRBV27 to TRBJ2-3; D gene unclear. Germline CDR1 MNHEY, CDR2 SMNVEV (reference sequence). This CDR3 comprises 12 residues. V was pared by 5 bases and J by 3 bases, with 6 bases between. CDR3 amino acids: CASSPRTDTQYF. CDR3 in DNA: TGTGCCAGCAGTCCGCGGACAGATACGCAGTATTTT.

This chain uses TRBV14 with TRBJ2-7, with D possibly matching TRBD1 (6 bases). This CDR3 contains 14 residues. Germline CDR1 and CDR2: SGHDN and FVKESK. Deletions cut 2 bases from V and 6 bases from J, with 14 bases between. The CDR3 sequence is CASSQLQGRGEQYF. In DNA form, the CDR3 reads TGTGCCAGCAGCCAACTACAGGGTAGGGGCGAGCAGTACTTC.

The sample holds a few counts of this clone. The chain couples TRBV9 to TRBJ2-5; no firm D call. This CDR3 comprises 14 residues. V lost 3 bases to trimming and J lost 7 bases, with 16 bases between them. Germline V gene lookup returns CDR1 SGDLS and CDR2 YYNGEE. Here the CDR3 DNA reads TGTGCCAGCAGCGCTGCCGTACAGTTCGGGACCCAGTACTTC. It is translated as CASSAAVQFGTQYF. Full variable domain (missing parts from reference TRBV9 and TRBJ2-5): DSGVTQTPKHLITATGQRVTLRCSPRSGDLSVYWYQQSLDQGLQFLIQYYNGEERAKGNILERFSAQQFPDLHSELNLSSLELGDSALYFCASSAAVQFGTQYFGPGTRLLVL.

The rearrangement joins TRBV7-8 to TRBJ2-3; 11 bases align to TRBD2. The length of the CDR3 is 17 residues. CDR1 and CDR2 (germline): SGHVS, FQNEAQ. The V and J ends lost 2 bases and 3 bases, in that order; junction bases with no gene match: 7. The CDR3 DNA reads TGTGCCAGCAGCTTAAAACTAGCGGGAGCTTGGACAGATACGCAGTATTTT. As protein: CASSLKLAGAWTDTQYF.

The chain carries TRBV14 and TRBJ2-7; D remains ambiguous. This CDR3 is built from 13 residues. CDR1 is SGHDN, CDR2 FVKESK, per germline. V was clipped by 4 bases and J by 4 bases, with 11 bases between them. CDR3 protein: CASSPSPVYEQYF. Written as DNA, the CDR3 is TGTGCCAGCAGCCCCTCCCCAGTATACGAGCAGTACTTC.

The V and J genes are TRBV10-3 and TRBJ1-2, with 7 bases that match TRBD1. The CDR3 totals 13 residues. V shed 4 bases, J shed 7 bases, and the junction held 6 bases outside the gene matches. Per the germline V gene, CDR1 is ENHRY and CDR2 is SYGVKD. This CDR3 is CAISVKQGGGYTF. DNA for the CDR3: TGTGCCATCAGTGTAAAGCAGGGGGGTGGCTACACCTTC.

This clone has a single count. The V call is TRBV10-3, the J call TRBJ2-5; TRBD2 might be the D (5 bases). The germline V gene encodes CDR1 ENHRY and CDR2 SYGVKD. The CDR3 runs to 12 residues. V gave up 4 bases and J gave up 5 bases, with 8 bases separating them. The CDR3: CAISVARETQYF. Written as DNA, the CDR3 is TGTGCCATCAGTGTAGCGCGGGAGACCCAGTACTTC.

This clone was seen only a few times. This chain joins TRBV12-5 and TRBJ1-1, with 8 bases matching TRBD1. Germline V gene sequence: CDR1 LGHNT, CDR2 FRNRAP. This CDR3 has 14 amino acids. V shed 7 bases, J shed 1 base, and the junction held 5 bases outside the gene matches. For the CDR3, the DNA is TGTGCTAGTGTTCCCGACAGGGGGAACACTGAAGCTTTCTTT. It codes for CASVPDRGNTEAFF.

The chain uses TRBV27 and TRBJ2-7; the match to TRBD1 covers 8 bases. This CDR3 has 15 amino acids. Germline V CDR1 and CDR2: MNHEY, SMNVEV (reference sequence). The junction had 12 bases not matched to a gene; V was cut back by 6 bases and J by 5 bases. CDR3 loop: CASSRPDRAPHEQYF. CDR3 DNA: TGTGCCAGCAGCCGCCCGGACAGGGCCCCCCACGAGCAGTACTTC.

The chain couples TRBV7-9 to TRBJ2-1, with 10 bases fitting TRBD2. CDR1 SEHNR and CDR2 FQNEAQ come from the germline V gene (reference sequence). J gave up 3 bases and V 0 bases, and 11 bases lay outside the gene matches. This CDR3 is built from 19 residues. DNA of the CDR3: TGTGCCAGCAGCTTAGCTTTGTTAAGAACTAGCGGGATCTACAATGAGCAGTTCTTC. It yields the protein CASSLALLRTSGIYNEQFF.

The chain combines TRBV6-5 with TRBJ1-1; possibly TRBD1 for D (6 bases). CDR3 length: 15 residues. Germline V lookup: CDR1 MNHEY, CDR2 SVGAGI. Trimming took 5 bases from V and 4 from J, leaving 17 bases between them. The chain's CDR3 is CASSLQGFGVTEAFF. CDR3 DNA sequence: TGTGCCAGCAGTCTACAGGGTTTTGGAGTCACTGAAGCTTTCTTT.

V gene TRBV7-2 combines with J gene TRBJ2-7, with 13 bases lining up with TRBD2. Germline V lookup: CDR1 SGHTA, CDR2 FQGNSA. Trimming cost V 6 bases and J 1 base; bases outside gene matches: 6. CDR3 length equals 16 residues. The DNA of the CDR3 is TGTGCCAGCAGTCCGCCGGGACTAGCGGGATCCTACGAGCAGTACTTC. Residues: CASSPPGLAGSYEQYF.

J is TRBJ1-2 and V is TRBV4-3; D call uncertain. Trimming removed 0 bases from V and 7 bases from J, with 9 bases in between. CDR3 length equals 13 residues. Germline V lookup: CDR1 LGHNA, CDR2 YSLEER. This CDR3 is CASSQDPEAGYTF. CDR3 nucleotide sequence: TGCGCCAGCAGCCAAGATCCCGAGGCTGGCTACACCTTC.

This clone was seen repeatedly, ten times or more. The V and J genes are TRBV29-1 and TRBJ1-5; no definite D call. V shed 4 bases and J shed 3 bases, with 16 bases lying between them. The germline V gene encodes CDR1 SQVTM and CDR2 ANQGSEA. CDR3 length equals 15 residues. In DNA form, the CDR3 reads TGCAGCGTTGCCCTCTCCCCAGGTGCCAATCAGCCCCAGCATTTT. Its protein is CSVALSPGANQPQHF.

V usage is TRBV29-1 and J usage is TRBJ2-5, with 10 positions matching TRBD2. J gave up 1 base and V 6 bases, and 5 bases lay outside the gene matches. This CDR3 comprises 14 residues. CDR1 is SQVTM, CDR2 ANQGSEA, per germline. CDR3 bases: TGCAGCGTCAGCGGGAGGGCTTTCCAAGAGACCCAGTACTTC. This translates into CSVSGRAFQETQYF.

This sequence joins TRBV12-3 or TRBV12-4 and TRBJ2-3; tentative D call: TRBD2 (6 bases). This CDR3 spans 13 amino acids. Trimming stripped 5 bases from V and 9 bases from J, with 15 bases between. Written as DNA, the CDR3 is TGTGCCAGCAGTCCCTGGGACTTCGAAACGCAGTATTTT. It codes for CASSPWDFETQYF.

This clone has a single count. The chain uses TRBV5-1 and TRBJ1-4; 7 bases align to TRBD1. The CDR3 has 15 residues. Germline V CDR1 and CDR2: SGHRS, YFSETQ. V dropped 3 bases and J dropped 4; count of bases not matched to a gene: 6. CDR3 in amino acids: CASSSRQGYNEKLFF. CDR3 nucleotides: TGCGCCAGCAGCTCTCGACAGGGTTATAATGAAAAACTGTTTTTT. The whole variable domain, filled in from reference TRBV5-1 and TRBJ1-4, reads KAGVTQTPRYLIKTRGQQVTLSCSPISGHRSVSWYQQTPGQGLQFLFEYFSETQRNKGNFPGRFSGRQFSNSRSEMNVSTLELGDSALYLCASSSRQGYNEKLFFGSGTQLSVL.

This clone has only one observation. The chain is built from TRBV7-2 and TRBJ2-6, with D perhaps matching TRBD2 (6 bases). The V end was cut by 1 base, the J end by 2 bases, with 9 bases between. CDR3 length: 16 amino acids. The germline gives CDR1 SGHTA, CDR2 FQGNSA. DNA of the CDR3: TGTGCCAGCAGCTTAGATCGGGGGACTGGGGCCAACGTCCTGACTTTC. It encodes CASSLDRGTGANVLTF.

This clone showed up just once. This chain joins TRBV5-6 and TRBJ2-1; D gene unclear. The germline gives CDR1 SGHDT, CDR2 YYEEEE. V was clipped by 2 bases and J by 5 bases, with 5 bases between them. The CDR3 totals 12 residues. CDR3 residues: CASSFTDNEQFF. In DNA, the CDR3 is TGTGCCAGCAGCTTCACGGACAATGAGCAGTTCTTC.

The chain joins TRBV3-1 (or the pseudogene TRBV3-2) to TRBJ2-3; no clear D gene. The CDR3 contains 17 residues. The V end lost 0 bases, the J end lost 2 bases, and 15 bases lay between the germline ends. In germline, CDR1 is LGHDT, CDR2 YNNKEL (reference sequence). In nucleotides, the CDR3 is TGTGCCAGCAGCCAAGACGGCTTGCGGAGAGACACAGATACGCAGTATTTT. It yields the protein CASSQDGLRRDTDTQYF.

The chain employs TRBV5-4 and TRBJ2-7; D is ambiguous. Trimming took off 4 bases at V and 4 bases at J, with 12 bases between the two ends. CDR3 length: 13 residues. CDR1 is SGHNT, CDR2 YYREEE, per germline (reference sequence). The CDR3 loop reads CASSNLTTYEQYF. CDR3 DNA: TGTGCCAGCAGCAATCTTACCACTTACGAGCAGTACTTC. Full variable domain (missing parts from reference TRBV5-4 and TRBJ2-7): ETGVTQSPTHLIKTRGQQVTLRCSSQSGHNTVSWYQQALGQGPQFIFQYYREEENGRGNFPPRFSGLQFPNYSSELNVNALELDDSALYLCASSNLTTYEQYFGPGTRLTVT.

The genes are TRBV19 and TRBJ1-2, with D maybe TRBD1 (5 bases). The CDR3 is 14 residues long. V was shortened by 3 bases and J by 4 bases, with 12 bases between the two germline ends. Germline V CDR1 and CDR2: LNHDA, SQIVND (reference sequence). The CDR3 spells CASSIYPGGYGYTF. The CDR3 DNA follows: TGTGCCAGTAGTATCTATCCGGGGGGCTATGGCTACACCTTC.

The CDR3 is CASSRQGGLQYF. Here the CDR3 DNA reads TGTGCCAGCTCTCGACAGGGCGGTCTGCAGTACTTC. The V call is TRBV19, the J call TRBJ2-7; 7 bases fit TRBD1. Germline CDR1 LNHDA, CDR2 SQIVND (reference sequence). V was clipped by 9 bases and J by 9 bases; unmatched bases: 11. The CDR3 totals 12 residues.

This clone was detected only a few times. The chain employs TRBV5-6 and TRBJ1-6; D is unclear. The CDR3 has 16 residues. Per germline, CDR1 SGHDT and CDR2 YYEEEE. With 2 bases removed from V and 0 bases from J, the gap between germline ends came to 9 bases. CDR3 amino acids: CASSFRSSSYNSPLHF. For the CDR3, the DNA is TGTGCCAGCAGCTTTCGGTCTAGCTCCTATAATTCACCCCTCCACTTT.

The chain uses TRBV3-1 (or the pseudogene TRBV3-2) and TRBJ1-2; no firm D call. This CDR3 contains 14 residues. V dropped 1 base and J dropped 2 bases, with 8 bases sitting between them. Germline V CDR1 and CDR2: LGHDT, YNNKEL (reference sequence). The CDR3 loop reads CASSQAIENYGYTF. The CDR3 DNA reads TGTGCCAGCAGCCAAGCCATCGAGAACTATGGCTACACCTTC.

V usage is TRBV7-2 and J usage is TRBJ1-2; D perhaps matches TRBD1 (6 bases). Trimming stripped 5 bases from V and 6 bases from J, with 22 bases between. Germline values: CDR1 SGHTA, CDR2 FQGNSA. This CDR3 has 16 amino acids. The CDR3 loop reads CASSTYGGLGLDGYTF. The CDR3 nucleotides read TGTGCCAGCAGCACCTACGGGGGGCTGGGGCTCGATGGCTACACCTTC.

J is TRBJ2-6 and V is TRBV6-4, with unresolved D. The V gene lost 3 bases and the J gene lost 0 bases, with 6 bases spanning the gap. The germline V gene encodes CDR1 MRHNA and CDR2 SNTAGT. The CDR3 consists of 15 residues. CDR3 amino acids: CASSDSSSGANVLTF. The CDR3, as DNA: TGTGCCAGCAGTGATTCTAGCTCTGGGGCCAACGTCCTGACTTTC.

The V gene is TRBV7-2, the J gene TRBJ2-1; TRBD2 agrees at 14 bases. The CDR3 contains 16 residues. Germline V gene lookup returns CDR1 SGHTA and CDR2 FQGNSA. Trimming cost V 5 bases and J 8 bases; bases outside gene matches: 8. CDR3 DNA: TGTGCCAGCAGCCCATGGACTAGCGGGGGGAGGGATGAGCAGTTCTTC. Amino acid sequence: CASSPWTSGGRDEQFF.